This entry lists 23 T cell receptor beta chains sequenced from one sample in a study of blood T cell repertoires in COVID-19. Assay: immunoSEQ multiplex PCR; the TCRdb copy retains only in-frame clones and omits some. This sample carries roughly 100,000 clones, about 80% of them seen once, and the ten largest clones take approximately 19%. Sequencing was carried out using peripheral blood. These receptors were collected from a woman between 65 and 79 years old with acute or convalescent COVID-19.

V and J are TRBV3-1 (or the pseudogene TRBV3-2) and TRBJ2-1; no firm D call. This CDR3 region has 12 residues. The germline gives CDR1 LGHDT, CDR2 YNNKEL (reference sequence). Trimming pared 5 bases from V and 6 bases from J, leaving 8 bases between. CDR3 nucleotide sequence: TGTGCCAGCAGCTCGGTCGGCAATGAGCAGTTCTTC. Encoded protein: CASSSVGNEQFF.

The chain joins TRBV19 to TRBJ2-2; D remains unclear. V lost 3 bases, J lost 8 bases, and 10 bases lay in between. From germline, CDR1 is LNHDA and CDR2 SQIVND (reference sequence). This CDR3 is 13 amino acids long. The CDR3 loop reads CASSISRGGELFF. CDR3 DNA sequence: TGTGCCAGTAGTATCTCTCGCGGTGGGGAGCTGTTTTTT.

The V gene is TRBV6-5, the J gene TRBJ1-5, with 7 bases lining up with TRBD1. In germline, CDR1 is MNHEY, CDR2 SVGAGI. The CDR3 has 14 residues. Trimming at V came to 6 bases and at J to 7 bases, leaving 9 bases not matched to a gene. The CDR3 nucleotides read TGTGCCAGCAGGGATAAGGGGGCCCGGCAGCCCCAGCATTTT. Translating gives CASRDKGARQPQHF.

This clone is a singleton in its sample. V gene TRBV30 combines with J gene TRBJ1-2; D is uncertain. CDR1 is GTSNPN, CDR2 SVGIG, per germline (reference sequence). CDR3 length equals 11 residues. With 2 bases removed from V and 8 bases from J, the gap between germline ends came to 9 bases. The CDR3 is CAWSWQAGYTF. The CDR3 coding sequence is TGTGCCTGGAGTTGGCAGGCCGGCTACACCTTC.

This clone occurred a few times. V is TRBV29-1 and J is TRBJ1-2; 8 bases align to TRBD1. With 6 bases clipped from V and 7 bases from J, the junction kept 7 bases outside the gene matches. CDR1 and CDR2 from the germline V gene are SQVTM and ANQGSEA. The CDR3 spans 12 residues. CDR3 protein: CSVTGERRGYTF. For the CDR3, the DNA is TGCAGCGTGACAGGGGAGAGACGTGGCTACACCTTC.

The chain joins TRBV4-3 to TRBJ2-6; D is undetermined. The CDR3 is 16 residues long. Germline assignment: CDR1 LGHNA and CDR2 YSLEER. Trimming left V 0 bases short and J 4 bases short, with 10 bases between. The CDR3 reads CASSQEGPGGANVLTF. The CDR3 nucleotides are TGCGCCAGCAGCCAAGAAGGCCCCGGGGGGGCCAACGTCCTGACTTTC.

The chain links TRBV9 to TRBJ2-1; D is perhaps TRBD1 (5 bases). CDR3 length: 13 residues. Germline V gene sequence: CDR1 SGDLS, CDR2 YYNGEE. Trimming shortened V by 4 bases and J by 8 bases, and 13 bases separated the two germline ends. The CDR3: CASSFREGDEQFF. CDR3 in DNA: TGTGCCAGCAGCTTCAGGGAAGGGGATGAGCAGTTCTTC.

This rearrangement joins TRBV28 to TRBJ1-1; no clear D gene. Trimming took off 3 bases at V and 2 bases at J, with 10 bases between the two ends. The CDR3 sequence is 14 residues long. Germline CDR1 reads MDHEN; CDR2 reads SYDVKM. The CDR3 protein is CASSFRDFNTEAFF. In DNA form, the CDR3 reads TGTGCCAGCAGTTTCAGAGACTTTAACACTGAAGCTTTCTTT.

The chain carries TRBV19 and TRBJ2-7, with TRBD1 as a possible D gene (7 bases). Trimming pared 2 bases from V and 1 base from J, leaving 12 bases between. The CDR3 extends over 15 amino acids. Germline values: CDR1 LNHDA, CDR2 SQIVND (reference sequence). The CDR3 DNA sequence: TGTGCCAGTAGTATAAGACAGGGACTTTCCTACGAGCAGTACTTC. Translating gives CASSIRQGLSYEQYF.

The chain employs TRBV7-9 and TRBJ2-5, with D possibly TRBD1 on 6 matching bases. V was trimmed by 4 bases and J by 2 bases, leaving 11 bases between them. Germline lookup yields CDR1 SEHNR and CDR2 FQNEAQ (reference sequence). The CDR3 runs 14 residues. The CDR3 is CASSYTQGQETQYF. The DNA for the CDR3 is TGTGCCAGCAGCTACACTCAGGGGCAAGAGACCCAGTACTTC.

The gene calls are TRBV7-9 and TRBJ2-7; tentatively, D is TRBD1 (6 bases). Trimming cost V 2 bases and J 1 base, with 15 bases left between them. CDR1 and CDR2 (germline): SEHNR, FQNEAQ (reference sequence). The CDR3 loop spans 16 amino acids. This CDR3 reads CASSLSRGFRSYEQYF. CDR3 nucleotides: TGTGCCAGCAGCTTATCCAGGGGTTTTAGATCCTACGAGCAGTACTTC.

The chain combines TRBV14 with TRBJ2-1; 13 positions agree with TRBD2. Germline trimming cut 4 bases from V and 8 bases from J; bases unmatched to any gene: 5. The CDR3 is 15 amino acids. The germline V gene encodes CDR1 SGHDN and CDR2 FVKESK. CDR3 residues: CASSPLAGGVYEQFF. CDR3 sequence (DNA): TGTGCCAGCAGCCCACTAGCGGGGGGGGTGTATGAGCAGTTCTTC.

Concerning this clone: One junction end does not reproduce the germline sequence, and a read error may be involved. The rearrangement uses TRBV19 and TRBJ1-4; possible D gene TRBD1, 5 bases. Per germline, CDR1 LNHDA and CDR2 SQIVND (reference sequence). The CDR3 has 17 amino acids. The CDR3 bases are TGTGCTAGTAGTAGATTAAGACAGAGCGCAACTAATGAAAAACTGTTTTTT. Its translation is CASSRLRQSATNEKLFF.

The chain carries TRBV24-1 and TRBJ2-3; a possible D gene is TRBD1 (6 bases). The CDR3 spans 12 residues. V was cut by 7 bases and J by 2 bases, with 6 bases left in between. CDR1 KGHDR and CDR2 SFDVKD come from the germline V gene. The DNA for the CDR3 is TGTGCCACCAGGGGGGCCACAGATACGCAGTATTTT. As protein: CATRGATDTQYF.

The CDR3 spells CASSHSAGDQPQHF. In nucleotides, the CDR3 is TGTGCCAGCAGCCATTCAGCAGGGGATCAGCCCCAGCATTTT. V is TRBV7-2 and J is TRBJ1-5; D possibly corresponds to TRBD1 (6 bases). Trimming removed 5 bases from V and 5 bases from J, with 13 bases in between. The CDR3 totals 14 residues. From germline, CDR1 is SGHTA and CDR2 FQGNSA.

CDR3 in amino acids: CASSLGQGGEKLFF. As DNA, the CDR3 is TGTGCCAGCAGCTTAGGCCAGGGAGGTGAAAAACTGTTTTTT. The rearrangement uses TRBV13 and TRBJ1-4; D might be TRBD1 (5 bases). This CDR3 region has 14 residues. Germline V gene lookup returns CDR1 PRHDT and CDR2 FYEKMQ (reference sequence). V lost 0 bases and J lost 7, with 9 bases in between.

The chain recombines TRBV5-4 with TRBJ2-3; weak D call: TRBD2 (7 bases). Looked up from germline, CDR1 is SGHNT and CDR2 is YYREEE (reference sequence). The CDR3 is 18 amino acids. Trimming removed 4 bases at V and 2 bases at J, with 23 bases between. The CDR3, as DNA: TGTGCCAGCAGCCCGAAACTGGGCGGGGGCCTTTCCACAGATACGCAGTATTTT. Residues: CASSPKLGGGLSTDTQYF.

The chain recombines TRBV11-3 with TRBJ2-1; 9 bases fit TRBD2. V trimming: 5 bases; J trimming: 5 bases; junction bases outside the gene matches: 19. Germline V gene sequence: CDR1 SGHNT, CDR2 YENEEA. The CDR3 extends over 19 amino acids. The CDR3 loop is CASSPHPYSGGPGHNEQFF. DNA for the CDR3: TGTGCCAGCAGCCCACACCCATATAGCGGGGGCCCTGGGCACAATGAGCAGTTCTTC.

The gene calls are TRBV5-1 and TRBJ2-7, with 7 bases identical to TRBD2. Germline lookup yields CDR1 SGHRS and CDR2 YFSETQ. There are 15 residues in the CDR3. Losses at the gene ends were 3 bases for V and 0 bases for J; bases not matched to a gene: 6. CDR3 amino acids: CASSSRAGSSYEQYF. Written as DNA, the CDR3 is TGCGCCAGCAGCTCGAGAGCGGGAAGCTCCTACGAGCAGTACTTC.

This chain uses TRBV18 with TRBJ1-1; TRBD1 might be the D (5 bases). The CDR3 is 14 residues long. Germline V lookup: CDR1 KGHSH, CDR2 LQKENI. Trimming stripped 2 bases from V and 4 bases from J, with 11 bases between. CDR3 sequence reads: CASSPGAIGTEAFF. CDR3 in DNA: TGTGCCAGCTCACCAGGGGCGATTGGCACTGAAGCTTTCTTT.

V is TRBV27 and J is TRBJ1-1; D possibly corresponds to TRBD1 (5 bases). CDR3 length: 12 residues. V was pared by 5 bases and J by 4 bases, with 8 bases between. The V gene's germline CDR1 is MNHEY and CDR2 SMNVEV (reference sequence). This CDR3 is CASSRGTTEAFF. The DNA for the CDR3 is TGTGCCAGCAGTCGGGGGACCACTGAAGCTTTCTTT.

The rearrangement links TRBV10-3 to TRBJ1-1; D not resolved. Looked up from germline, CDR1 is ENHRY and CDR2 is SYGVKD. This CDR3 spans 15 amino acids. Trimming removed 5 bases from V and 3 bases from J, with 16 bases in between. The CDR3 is CAISFTGEVDTEAFF. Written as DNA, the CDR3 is TGTGCCATCAGTTTTACCGGGGAGGTGGACACTGAAGCTTTCTTT.

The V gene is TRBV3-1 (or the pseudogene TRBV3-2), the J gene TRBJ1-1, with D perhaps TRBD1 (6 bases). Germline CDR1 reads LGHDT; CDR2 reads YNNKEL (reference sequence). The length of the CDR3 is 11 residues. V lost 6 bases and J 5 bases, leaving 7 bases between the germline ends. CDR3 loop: CASSRGTEAFF. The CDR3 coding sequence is TGTGCCAGCAGTAGGGGGACTGAAGCTTTCTTT.